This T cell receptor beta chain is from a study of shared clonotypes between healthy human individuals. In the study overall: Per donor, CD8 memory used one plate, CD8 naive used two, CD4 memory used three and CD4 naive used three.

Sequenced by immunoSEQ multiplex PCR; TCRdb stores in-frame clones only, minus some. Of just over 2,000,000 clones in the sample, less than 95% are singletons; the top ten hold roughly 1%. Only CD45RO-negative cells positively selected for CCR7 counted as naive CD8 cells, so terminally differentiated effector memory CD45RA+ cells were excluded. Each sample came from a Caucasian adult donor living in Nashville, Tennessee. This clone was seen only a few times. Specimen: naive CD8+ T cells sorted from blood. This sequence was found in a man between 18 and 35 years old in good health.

The chain's CDR3 is CASSADRGHEQYF. The CDR3 coding sequence is TGTGCCAGCAGCGCCGACAGGGGCCACGAGCAGTACTTC. V is TRBV5-6 and J is TRBJ2-7, with TRBD1 identical over 8 bases. Trimming removed 4 bases from V and 5 bases from J; junction bases left unmatched: 5. The germline V gene encodes CDR1 SGHDT and CDR2 YYEEEE. The CDR3 contains 13 residues. The entire variable domain, with the rest obtained from reference TRBV5-6 and TRBJ2-7, is as follows: DAGVTQSPTHLIKTRGQQVTLRCSPKSGHDTVSWYQQALGQGPQFIFQYYEEEERQRGNFPDRFSGHQFPNYSSELNVNALLLGDSALYLCASSADRGHEQYFGPGTRLTVT.